Shown below are 6 T cell receptor beta chains from a single sample sequenced in a study of tumor and adjacent non-tumor tissue in lung cancer. TCRbeta libraries were built with three rounds of nested PCR, modified from ARM-PCR. Using its own MiXCR run on the multiplex PCR reads, TCRdb lists one record per CDR3 protein. The table lists about 75,000 distinct CDR3 sequences, roughly 80% of them singletons. RNA was extracted from bulk tissue without any cell sorting. Sequenced material: lung tumor tissue. Receptors were obtained from a woman in her forties or fifties with non-small cell lung cancer.

Comment on this clonotype: This clone may be a read error of a much larger clone one base away. The gene calls are TRBV28 and TRBJ2-7, with 8 bases fitting TRBD2. The CDR3 is 16 residues long. Germline-derived CDR1 and CDR2 are MDHEN and SYDVKM. CDR3 residues: CVSSSHGGGTSYEQYF. The DNA for the CDR3 is TGTGTCAGCAGCTCCCACGGGGGGGGTACCTCCTACGAGCAGTACTTC.

The count of this clonotype is one. V usage is TRBV4-2 and J usage is TRBJ2-2, with D unresolved. This CDR3 has 14 amino acids. V shed 8 bases and J shed 7 bases, with 17 bases lying between them. Germline V gene lookup returns CDR1 LGHNA and CDR2 YNFKEQ. The CDR3 here is CASALKKKIGELFF. CDR3 bases: TGTGCCAGCGCCCTTAAGAAGAAGATCGGGGAGCTGTTTTTT.

This clonotype has a count of ten or more. The chain uses TRBV6-2 or TRBV6-3 and TRBJ2-3; 11 nucleotides match TRBD1. Losses at the gene ends were 2 bases for V and 4 bases for J; bases not matched to a gene: 2. This CDR3 has 15 amino acids. Germline CDR1 MNHEY, CDR2 SVGEGT. CDR3 sequence reads: CASSYGGQGADTQYF. The CDR3 nucleotides read TGTGCCAGCAGTTACGGGGGACAGGGGGCAGATACGCAGTATTTT.

The gene calls are TRBV6-1 and TRBJ2-7, with D maybe TRBD2 (6 bases). The germline V gene encodes CDR1 MNHNS and CDR2 SASEGT. The CDR3 has 15 residues. Trimming took off 4 bases at V and 8 bases at J, with 21 bases between the two ends. The CDR3 reads CASSAGTPSRNKQYF. The CDR3 DNA follows: TGTGCCAGCAGTGCCGGGACTCCCTCTCGTAACAAGCAGTACTTC.

The chain is built from TRBV6-6 and TRBJ2-5; TRBD2 agrees at 8 bases. This CDR3 is built from 13 residues. CDR1 and CDR2 (germline): MNHNY, SVGAGI (reference sequence). CDR3 protein: CASSPTSGGTQYF. The DNA for the CDR3 is TGTGCAAGTAGCCCTACTAGCGGAGGGACCCAGTACTTC.

About this clonotype: A much larger clone lies one base from this, so it may be a read error. The chain recombines TRBV20-1 with TRBJ2-2; D ambiguous. The CDR3 has 13 amino acids. The germline V gene has CDR1 DFQATT and CDR2 SNEGSKA (reference sequence). Trimming took off 3 bases at V and 6 bases at J, with 11 bases between the two ends. The CDR3 protein is CSARRIHAGELFF. CDR3 nucleotide sequence: TGCAGTGCTAGGAGGATTCATGCCGGGGAGCTGTTTTTT.